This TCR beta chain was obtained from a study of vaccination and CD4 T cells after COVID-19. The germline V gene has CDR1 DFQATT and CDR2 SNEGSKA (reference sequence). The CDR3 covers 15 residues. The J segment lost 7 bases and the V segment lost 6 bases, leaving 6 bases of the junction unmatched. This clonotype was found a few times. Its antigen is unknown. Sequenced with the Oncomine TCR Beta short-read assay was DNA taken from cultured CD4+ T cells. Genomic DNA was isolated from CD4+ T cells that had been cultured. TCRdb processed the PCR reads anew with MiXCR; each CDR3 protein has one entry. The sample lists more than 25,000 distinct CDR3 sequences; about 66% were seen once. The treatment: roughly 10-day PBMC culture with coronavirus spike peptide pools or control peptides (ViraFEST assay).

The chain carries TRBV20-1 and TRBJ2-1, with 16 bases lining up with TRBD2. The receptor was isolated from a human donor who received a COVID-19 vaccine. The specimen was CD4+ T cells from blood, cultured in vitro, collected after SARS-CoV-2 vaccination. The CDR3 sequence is CSAKGTSGGGNEQFF. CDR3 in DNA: TGCAGTGCCAAAGGGACTAGCGGGGGGGGGAATGAGCAGTTCTTC.